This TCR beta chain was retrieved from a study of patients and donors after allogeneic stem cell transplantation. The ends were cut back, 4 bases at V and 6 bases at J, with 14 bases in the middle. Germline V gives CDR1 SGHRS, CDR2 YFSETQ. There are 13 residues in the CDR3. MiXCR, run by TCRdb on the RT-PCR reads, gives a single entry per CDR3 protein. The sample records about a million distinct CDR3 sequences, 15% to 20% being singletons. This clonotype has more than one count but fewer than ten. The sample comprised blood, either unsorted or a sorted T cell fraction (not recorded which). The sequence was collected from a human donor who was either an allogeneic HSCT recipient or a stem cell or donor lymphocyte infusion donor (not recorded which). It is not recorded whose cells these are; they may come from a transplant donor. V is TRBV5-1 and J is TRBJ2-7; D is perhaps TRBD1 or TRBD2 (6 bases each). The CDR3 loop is CASSPSGAAEQYF. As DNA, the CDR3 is TGCGCCAGCAGCCCCTCGGGGGCAGCCGAGCAGTACTTC.